The present TCR beta chain was sequenced within a study of cytomegalovirus exposure and HLA in healthy donors. Study-level findings and limits: Later analysis placed DRB1 highest and HLA-C lowest in TCR association rates, which differed by HLA locus.

The primer mix had 60 Vbeta and 13 Jbeta primers. The method was immunoSEQ multiplex PCR; TCRdb's version includes in-frame clones alone and lacks a portion of them. The sample has 150,000 or so clones, 75% to 80% seen once. This CDR3 has 15 amino acids. The V end lost 5 bases, the J end lost 4 bases, and 14 bases lay between the germline ends. Germline values: CDR1 SEHNR, CDR2 FQNEAQ (reference sequence). Details on this clone: The antigen is undetermined.

This chain links TRBV7-9 with TRBJ2-2; tentatively, D is TRBD2 (6 bases). The receptor comes from a man between 40 and 49 years old in good health and CMV-seropositive. Specimen: PBMCs. The CDR3, as DNA: TGTGCCAGCAGCCTACGCGGGGCTCCCACCGGGGAGCTGTTTTTT. Its protein product is CASSLRGAPTGELFF.